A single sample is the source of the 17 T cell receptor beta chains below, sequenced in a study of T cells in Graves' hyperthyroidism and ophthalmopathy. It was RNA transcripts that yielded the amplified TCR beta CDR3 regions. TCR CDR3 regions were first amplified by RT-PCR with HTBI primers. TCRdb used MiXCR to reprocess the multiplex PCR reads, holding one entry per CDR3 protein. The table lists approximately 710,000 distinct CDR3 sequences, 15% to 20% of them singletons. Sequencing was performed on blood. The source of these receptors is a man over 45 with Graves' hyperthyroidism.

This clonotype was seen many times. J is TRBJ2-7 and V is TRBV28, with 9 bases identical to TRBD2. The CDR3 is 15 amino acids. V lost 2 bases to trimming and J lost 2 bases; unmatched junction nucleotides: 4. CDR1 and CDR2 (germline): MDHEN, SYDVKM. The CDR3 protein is CASSLAAGGPYEQYF. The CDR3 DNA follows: TGTGCCAGCAGTTTAGCAGCGGGAGGACCCTACGAGCAGTACTTC. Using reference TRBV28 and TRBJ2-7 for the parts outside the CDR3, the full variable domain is DVKVTQSSRYLVKRTGEKVFLECVQDMDHENMFWYRQDPGLGLRLIYFSYDVKMKEKGDIPEGYSVSREKKERFSLILESASTNQTSMYLCASSLAAGGPYEQYFGPGTRLTVT.

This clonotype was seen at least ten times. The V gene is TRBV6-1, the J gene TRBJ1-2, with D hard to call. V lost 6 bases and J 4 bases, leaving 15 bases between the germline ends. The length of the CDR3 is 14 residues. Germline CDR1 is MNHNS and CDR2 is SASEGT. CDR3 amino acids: CASSDVKYSYGYTF. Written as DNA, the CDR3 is TGTGCCAGCAGCGATGTAAAGTATAGCTATGGCTACACCTTC.

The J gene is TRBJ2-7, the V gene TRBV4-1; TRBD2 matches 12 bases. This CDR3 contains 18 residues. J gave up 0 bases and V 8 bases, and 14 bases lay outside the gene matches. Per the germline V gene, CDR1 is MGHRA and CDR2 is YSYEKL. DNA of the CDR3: TGCGCCAGCTCCCGACTAGCGGGAGATATCGGGAGCTCCTACGAGCAGTACTTC. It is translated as CASSRLAGDIGSSYEQYF.

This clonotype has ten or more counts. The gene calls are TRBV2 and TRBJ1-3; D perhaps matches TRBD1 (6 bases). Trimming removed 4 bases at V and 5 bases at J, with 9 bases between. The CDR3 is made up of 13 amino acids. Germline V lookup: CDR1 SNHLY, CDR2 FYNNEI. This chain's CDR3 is CASSGGARNTIYF. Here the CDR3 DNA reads TGTGCCAGCAGTGGGGGGGCAAGAAACACCATATATTTT. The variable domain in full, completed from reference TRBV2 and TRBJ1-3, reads EPEVTQTPSHQVTQMGQEVILRCVPISNHLYFYWYRQILGQKVEFLVSFYNNEISEKSEIFDDQFSVERPDGSNFTLKIRSTKLEDSAMYFCASSGGARNTIYFGEGSWLTVV.

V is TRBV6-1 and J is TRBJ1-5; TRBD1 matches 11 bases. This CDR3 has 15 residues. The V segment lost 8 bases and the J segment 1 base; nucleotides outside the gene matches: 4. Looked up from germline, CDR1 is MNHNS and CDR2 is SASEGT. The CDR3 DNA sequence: TGTGCCAGCGGCCGGGACAGGGGGAGCAATCAGCCCCAGCATTTT. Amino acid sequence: CASGRDRGSNQPQHF.

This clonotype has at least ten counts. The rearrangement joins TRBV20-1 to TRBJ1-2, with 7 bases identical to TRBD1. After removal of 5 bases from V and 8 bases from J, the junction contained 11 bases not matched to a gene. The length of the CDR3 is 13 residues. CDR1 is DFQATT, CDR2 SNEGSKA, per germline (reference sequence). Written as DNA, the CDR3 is TGCAGTGCTCGGATACAGGGGACGGAAGGCTACACCTTC. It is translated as CSARIQGTEGYTF.

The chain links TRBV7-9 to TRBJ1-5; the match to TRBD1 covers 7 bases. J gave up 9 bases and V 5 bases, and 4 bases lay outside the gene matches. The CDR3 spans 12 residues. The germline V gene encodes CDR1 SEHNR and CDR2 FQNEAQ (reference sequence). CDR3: CASSKDRVPQHF. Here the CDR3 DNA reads TGTGCCAGCAGCAAAGACAGGGTGCCCCAGCATTTT.

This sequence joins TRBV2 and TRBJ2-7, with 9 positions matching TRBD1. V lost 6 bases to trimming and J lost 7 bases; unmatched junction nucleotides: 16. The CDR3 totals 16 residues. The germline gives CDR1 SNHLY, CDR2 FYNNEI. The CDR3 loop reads CASSQPGQGPQREQYF. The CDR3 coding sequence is TGTGCCAGCAGCCAGCCCGGACAGGGGCCACAGCGGGAGCAGTACTTC.

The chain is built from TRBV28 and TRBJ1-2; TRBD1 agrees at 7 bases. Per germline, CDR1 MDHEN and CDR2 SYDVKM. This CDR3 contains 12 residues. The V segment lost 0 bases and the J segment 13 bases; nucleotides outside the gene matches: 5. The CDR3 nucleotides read TGTGCCAGCAGTTTATGGTACAGGGACAGCACCTTC. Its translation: CASSLWYRDSTF.

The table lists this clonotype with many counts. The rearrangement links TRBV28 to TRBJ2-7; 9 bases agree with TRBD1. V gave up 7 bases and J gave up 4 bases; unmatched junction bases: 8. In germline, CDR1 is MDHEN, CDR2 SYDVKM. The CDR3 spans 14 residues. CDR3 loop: CASIGIQGAYEQYF. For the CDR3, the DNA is TGTGCCAGCATCGGTATACAGGGGGCGTACGAGCAGTACTTC.

The DNA of the CDR3 is TGTGCCATCAGTGAATTTTCGGGACAGCCCTCTGGAAACACCATATATTTT. Encoded protein: CAISEFSGQPSGNTIYF. The chain links TRBV10-3 to TRBJ1-3, with 7 bases matching TRBD1. This CDR3 region has 17 residues. The germline gives CDR1 ENHRY, CDR2 SYGVKD. With 3 bases clipped from V and 0 bases from J, the junction kept 8 bases outside the gene matches.

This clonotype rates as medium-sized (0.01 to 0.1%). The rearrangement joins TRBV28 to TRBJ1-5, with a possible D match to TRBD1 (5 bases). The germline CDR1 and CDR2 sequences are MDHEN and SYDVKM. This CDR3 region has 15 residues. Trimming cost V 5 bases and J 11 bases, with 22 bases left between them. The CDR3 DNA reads TGTGCCAGCAGTCCATCCACAAGTACAACGACAGCCCAGCATTTT. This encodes CASSPSTSTTTAQHF. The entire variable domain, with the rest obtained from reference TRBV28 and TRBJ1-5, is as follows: DVKVTQSSRYLVKRTGEKVFLECVQDMDHENMFWYRQDPGLGLRLIYFSYDVKMKEKGDIPEGYSVSREKKERFSLILESASTNQTSMYLCASSPSTSTTTAQHFGDGTRLSIL.

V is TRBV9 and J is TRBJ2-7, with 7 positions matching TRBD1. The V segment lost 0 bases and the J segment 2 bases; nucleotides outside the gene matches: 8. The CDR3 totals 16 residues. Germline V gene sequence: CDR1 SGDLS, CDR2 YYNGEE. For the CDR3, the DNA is TGTGCCAGCAGCGTAGAGGGGGACAGTGGTGCCTACGAGCAGTACTTC. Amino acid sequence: CASSVEGDSGAYEQYF.

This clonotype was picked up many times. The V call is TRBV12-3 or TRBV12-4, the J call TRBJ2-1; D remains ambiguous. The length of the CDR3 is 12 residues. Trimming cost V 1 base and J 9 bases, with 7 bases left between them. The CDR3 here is CASSLEVSEQFF. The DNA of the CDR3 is TGTGCCAGCAGTTTAGAAGTCAGTGAGCAGTTCTTC.

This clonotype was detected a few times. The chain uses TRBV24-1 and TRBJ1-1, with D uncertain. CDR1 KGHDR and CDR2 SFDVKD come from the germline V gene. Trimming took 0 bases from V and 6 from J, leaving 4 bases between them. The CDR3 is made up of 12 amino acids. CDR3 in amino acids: CATSDLGAEAFF. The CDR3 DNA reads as TGTGCCACCAGTGATTTGGGGGCTGAAGCTTTCTTT.

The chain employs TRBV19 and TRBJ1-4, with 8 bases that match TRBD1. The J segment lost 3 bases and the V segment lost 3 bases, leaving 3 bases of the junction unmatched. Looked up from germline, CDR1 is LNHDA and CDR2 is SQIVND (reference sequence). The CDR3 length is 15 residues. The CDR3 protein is CASSIGQGPNEKLFF. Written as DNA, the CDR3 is TGTGCCAGTAGTATCGGACAGGGACCTAATGAAAAACTGTTTTTT.

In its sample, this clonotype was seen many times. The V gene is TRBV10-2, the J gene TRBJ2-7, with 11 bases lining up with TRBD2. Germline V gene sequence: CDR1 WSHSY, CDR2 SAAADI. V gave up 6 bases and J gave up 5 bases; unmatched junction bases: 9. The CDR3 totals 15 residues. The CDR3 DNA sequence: TGCGCCAGCAGCGCGCTAGCGGGAGGTTTAAACGAGCAGTACTTC. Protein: CASSALAGGLNEQYF.